This T cell receptor (beta chain) came from a study of molecular identifiers for immune sequencing clone quantification. Study-level background: Within a replicate experiment, RNA obtained from either about 21,000 or 97,000 naive CD8 cells was divided into five aliquots, and four of those aliquots were then sequenced. Findings of the study overall: Spiked-in Jurkat TCR RNA corresponding to one cell was reported as detectable against about 1 million naive cells.

V lost 3 bases and J 5 bases, leaving 10 bases between the germline ends. The length of the CDR3 is 13 residues. The V gene's germline CDR1 is SNHLY and CDR2 FYNNEI. Previously described methods and listed TCR primers were employed for the bulk TCR libraries. From the PCR reads, TCRdb called clonotypes with MiXCR, one entry per CDR3 protein. The sample holds more than 450,000 distinct CDR3 sequences; around 21% are singletons and the top ten take 0.84%. Construction of naive CD8 libraries employed about 17,000 to 1,100,000 sorted cells together with 10%, 30% or 50% RNA. This clonotype was seen at least ten times. Antigen unknown.

J is TRBJ2-5 and V is TRBV2, with D unresolved. The TCR originated in a human donor in good health. Some libraries in this study had Jurkat cell RNA spiked in. Specimen: naive CD8+ T cells from blood, with Jurkat cell RNA spiked in. Subset: FACS-sorted CD8+CD4-CCR7+CD45RA+ naive T cells. CDR3 in DNA: TGTGCCAGCAGTGACAACCCCAGGGAGACCCAGTACTTC. Its translation is CASSDNPRETQYF.